This is a list of T cell receptor beta chains from one sample in a study of vaccination and CD4 T cells after COVID-19. Their antigens remain unidentified. One entry per CDR3 protein results from TCRdb running MiXCR on the PCR reads. In the table there are roughly 9,000 distinct CDR3 sequences, under 40% of which are singletons. The sequencing input was CD4+ T cells from blood, cultured in vitro. The origin of the receptors is a human donor in good health. Both conserved end residues are part of each CDR3. The D gene is left open where the match is weak. Size values are once, few and many counts, or a class for expanded clones, and some rows have none.

V gene,clone size,D gene,J gene,CDR3 DNA,CDR3 protein
TRBV28,few,TRBD1,TRBJ2-7,TGTGCCAGCAGAACCGGGACAGAGACCTACGAGCAGTACTTC,CASRTGTETYEQYF
TRBV18,-,-,TRBJ2-1,TGTGCCAGCTCACCATTTGGGCAGGTTGAGCAGTTCTTC,CASSPFGQVEQFF
TRBV19,-,-,TRBJ2-1,TGTGCCAGTAGTATAGGGACAGATTACAATGAGCAGTTCTTC,CASSIGTDYNEQFF
TRBV6-2/TRBV6-3,-,TRBD1,TRBJ2-7,TGTGCCAGCAGTCCTTACTACAGGGGGCTCCCCTACGAGCAGTACTTC,CASSPYYRGLPYEQYF
TRBV19,-,-,TRBJ2-3,TGTGCCAGTAGTCCCTTAGCGAGACCGAACACAGATACGCAGTATTTT,CASSPLARPNTDTQYF
TRBV6-2/TRBV6-3,-,-,TRBJ2-6,TGTGCCAGCAGCCTCTCGGGGGGACAGGCGCGCTCTGGGGCCAACGTCCTGACTTTC,CASSLSGGQARSGANVLTF
TRBV7-9,few,-,TRBJ1-1,TGTGCCAGCAGCCCACAGGGGAACACTGAAGCTTTCTTT,CASSPQGNTEAFF
TRBV6-1,once,-,TRBJ1-3,TGTGCCAGCAGTCCTGGGGTGCGCGCTGGAAACACCATATATTTT,CASSPGVRAGNTIYF
TRBV6-1,-,TRBD1,TRBJ2-3,TGTGCCAGCAGTGAAGGGGGGACAGGGGCAGATACGCAGTATTTT,CASSEGGTGADTQYF
TRBV21-1,-,-,TRBJ2-7,TGTGCCAGCAGCAAAGCGGACAGGGTGGTGGTATACGAGCAGTACTTC,CASSKADRVVVYEQYF
TRBV6-5,-,TRBD1,TRBJ2-1,TGTGCCAGCAGTTCAACCCCGGGACAGGGGACCAAAGGGCAGTTCTTC,CASSSTPGQGTKGQFF
TRBV7-9,few,-,TRBJ2-1,TGTGCCAGCAGCTTAGCGCTGGGGGTGTCCTACAATGAGCAGTTCTTC,CASSLALGVSYNEQFF
TRBV28,-,TRBD2,TRBJ2-7,TGTGCCAGCAGTTTTGAACTAGCGGGCCTATCCTACGAGCAGTACTTC,CASSFELAGLSYEQYF
TRBV10-3,few,TRBD1,TRBJ1-1,TGTGCCATCAGAGGACAGGGTGTGTTAGGTGAAGCTTTCTTT,CAIRGQGVLGEAFF
TRBV6-2/TRBV6-3,few,-,TRBJ2-1,TGTGCCAGCAGTAGTAGACCTACGACCGGCTACAATGAGCAGTTCTTC,CASSSRPTTGYNEQFF
TRBV5-5,-,-,TRBJ1-5,TGTGCCAGCAGCGTCGGGAGTTATAGCAATCAGCCCCAGCATTTT,CASSVGSYSNQPQHF
TRBV28,-,-,TRBJ2-1,TGTGCCAGCAGTCTAGCTTACAATGAGCAGTTCTTC,CASSLAYNEQFF
TRBV6-5,few,TRBD1,TRBJ2-5,TGTGCCAGCAGTTACTCGAGGGGGACAGGGGGACAAGAGACCCAGTACTTC,CASSYSRGTGGQETQYF
TRBV6-2/TRBV6-3,-,TRBD1,TRBJ2-3,TGTGCCAGCAGTTCGCCGGGACAGGGGCTATCGCGCACAGATACGCAGTATTTT,CASSSPGQGLSRTDTQYF
TRBV6-2/TRBV6-3,-,-,TRBJ2-5,TGTGCCAGCAGTCCCAGACAGTACCAAGAGACCCAGTACTTC,CASSPRQYQETQYF
TRBV5-4,-,-,TRBJ2-3,TGTGCCAGCAGCCCTAGACTAGAAGTGCCAGATACGCAGTATTTT,CASSPRLEVPDTQYF
TRBV21-1,few,-,TRBJ2-6,TGTGCCAGCAGTAAGCCAGGGTGGCCCCCTGGGGCCAACGTCCTGACTTTC,CASSKPGWPPGANVLTF
TRBV2,-,-,TRBJ2-6,TGTGCCAGTCGAGGCGGGGTGGCCTCTGGGGCCAACGTCCTGACTTTC,CASRGGVASGANVLTF
TRBV20-1,-,TRBD1,TRBJ2-7,TGCAGTGCTCTTGGACAGGTGTTCTCCTACGAGCAGTACTTC,CSALGQVFSYEQYF
TRBV20-1,few,-,TRBJ2-7,TGCAGTGCTAGAGAACCGGGGGCCACCTACGAGCAGTACTTC,CSAREPGATYEQYF
TRBV7-6,-,-,TRBJ2-3,TGTGCCAGCAGTACTAGACCCACGGATACGCAGTATTTT,CASSTRPTDTQYF
TRBV11-2,-,TRBD2,TRBJ2-7,TGTGCCAGCAGCTTAAGAGGGAGGGAGTCCTACGAGCAGTACTTC,CASSLRGRESYEQYF
TRBV24-1,few,TRBD1,TRBJ2-3,TGTGCCACCAGTGATTCAGGGGGCTCGGGAGATACGCAGTATTTT,CATSDSGGSGDTQYF
TRBV11-2,-,TRBD2,TRBJ2-1,TGTGCCAGCAGCTTCCTAGCGGGAGGGCCGCATTACAATGAGCAGTTCTTC,CASSFLAGGPHYNEQFF
TRBV6-2/TRBV6-3,-,-,TRBJ1-2,TGTGCCAGCAGTCCCCCCCGAGGGGGGCTCGCTGGCTACACCTTC,CASSPPRGGLAGYTF
TRBV7-9,-,-,TRBJ2-1,TGTGCCAGCATATCCCCAGGTCCAGCCTACAATGAGCAGTTCTTC,CASISPGPAYNEQFF
TRBV7-3,-,TRBD1,TRBJ2-2,TGTGCCAGCAGACCTCCGGGACAGACGAACACCGGGGAGCTGTTTTTT,CASRPPGQTNTGELFF
TRBV7-2,-,TRBD2,TRBJ2-3,TGTGCCAGCAGCTTCGGGGGGTCTATCACAGATACGCAGTATTTT,CASSFGGSITDTQYF
TRBV20-1,few,TRBD2,TRBJ2-6,TGCAGTGCTAGAGTTGGCGGCGGGGGTAGCTCTGGGGCCAACGTCCTGACTTTC,CSARVGGGGSSGANVLTF
TRBV20-1,few,TRBD2,TRBJ2-3,TGCAGTGCTAGAGATTGGGGACTAGCTGCAGATACGCAGTATTTT,CSARDWGLAADTQYF
TRBV6-2/TRBV6-3,-,TRBD1,TRBJ2-7,TGTGCCAGCAGGCCCACAGGGGGCGAGTACGAGCAGTACTTC,CASRPTGGEYEQYF
TRBV7-7,-,TRBD2,TRBJ2-3,TGTGCTAGCAGCCAGATAAGCGGGAGAGCAGATACGCAGTATTTT,CASSQISGRADTQYF
TRBV4-2,-,-,TRBJ2-3,TGTGCCAGCAGCCAGGAAGTCAGCACAGATACGCAGTATTTT,CASSQEVSTDTQYF
TRBV2,-,-,TRBJ1-1,TGTGCCAGCACCGACCGACGGGGAAACACTGAAGCTTTCTTT,CASTDRRGNTEAFF
TRBV19,few,TRBD1,TRBJ2-7,TGTGCCAGTAGCCTGGGCACAGGGGTCTGGTACGAGCAGTACTTC,CASSLGTGVWYEQYF
TRBV6-1,few,TRBD2,TRBJ2-7,TGTGCCAGCAGTAGGAGCGGGAGCTCCTACGAGCAGTACTTC,CASSRSGSSYEQYF